The clone carrying this T cell receptor beta chain appeared a few times. The antigen remains unidentified. The CDR3 runs to 15 residues. Trimming took 3 bases from V and 6 from J, leaving 16 bases between them. These data are taken from a study of molecular identifiers for immune sequencing clone quantification. Study findings and constraints: Beyond 20 RNA copies, clones held over 97% of effector molecules, compared with under 1% in naive cells.

Previously reported methods and listed TCR primers produced the bulk TCR libraries. TCRdb re-derived calls from the PCR reads in MiXCR, one entry per CDR3 protein. The top ten clones hold approximately 0.83% of a sample with 300,000 to 400,000 distinct CDR3 sequences, 20% to 25% of them seen once. Naive CD8 T cells were sorted as CD8+CD4-CCR7+CD45RA+. This sequence originates from a human donor in good health. Some libraries in this study had Jurkat cell RNA spiked in. Sequencing was carried out using naive CD8+ T cells from blood, with Jurkat cell RNA spiked in. Subset of the sample: FACS-sorted CD8+CD4-CCR7+CD45RA+ naive T cells. The chain carries TRBV12-3 or TRBV12-4 and TRBJ2-3, with a tentative D call TRBD2 (6 bases). The CDR3 loop is CASSFARELWDTQYF. CDR3 nucleotides: TGTGCCAGCAGTTTCGCGCGGGAACTCTGGGATACGCAGTATTTT.